The table lists the clone carrying this T cell receptor beta chain with a few counts. Per germline, CDR1 SGHRS and CDR2 YFSETQ. Unmatched junction bases numbered 5, after V lost 3 bases and J lost 2 bases. The length of the CDR3 is 16 residues. The data derive from a study of blood T cells in healthy people across ages. Alongside a J-beta primer mix, a sample-barcoded 5' primer served in a second PCR lasting about 7 to 12 cycles. TCRdb used MiXCR to reprocess the 5' RACE reads, holding one entry per CDR3 protein. The data show about 1.7 million distinct CDR3 sequences, 28% seen once. The TCR sequence derives from a woman in her twenties or thirties in good health. The V gene is TRBV5-1, the J gene TRBJ2-3, with TRBD2 matching over 11 bases. The sequencing sample was made of blood. The CDR3 spells CASSSGGLADTDTQYF. As DNA, the CDR3 is TGCGCCAGCAGCTCAGGGGGACTAGCGGACACAGATACGCAGTATTTT. Using reference TRBV5-1 and TRBJ2-3 for the parts outside the CDR3, the full variable domain is KAGVTQTPRYLIKTRGQQVTLSCSPISGHRSVSWYQQTPGQGLQFLFEYFSETQRNKGNFPGRFSGRQFSNSRSEMNVSTLELGDSALYLCASSSGGLADTDTQYFGPGTRLTVL.